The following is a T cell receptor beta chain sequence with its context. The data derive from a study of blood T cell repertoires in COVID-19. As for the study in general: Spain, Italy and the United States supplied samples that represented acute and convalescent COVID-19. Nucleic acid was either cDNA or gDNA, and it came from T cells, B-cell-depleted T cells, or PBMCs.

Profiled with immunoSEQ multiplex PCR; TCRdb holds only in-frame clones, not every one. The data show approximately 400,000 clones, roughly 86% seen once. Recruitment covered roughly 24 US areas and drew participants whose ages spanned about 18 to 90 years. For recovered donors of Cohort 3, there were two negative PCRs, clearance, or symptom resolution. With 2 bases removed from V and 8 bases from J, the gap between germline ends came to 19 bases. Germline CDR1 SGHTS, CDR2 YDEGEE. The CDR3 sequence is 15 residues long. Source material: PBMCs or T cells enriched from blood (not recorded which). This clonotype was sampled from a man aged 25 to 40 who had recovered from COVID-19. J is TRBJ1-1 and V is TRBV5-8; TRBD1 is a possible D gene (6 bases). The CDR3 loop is CASSFQGIVPREAFF. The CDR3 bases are TGTGCCAGCAGCTTTCAGGGGATCGTGCCCAGGGAAGCTTTCTTT.